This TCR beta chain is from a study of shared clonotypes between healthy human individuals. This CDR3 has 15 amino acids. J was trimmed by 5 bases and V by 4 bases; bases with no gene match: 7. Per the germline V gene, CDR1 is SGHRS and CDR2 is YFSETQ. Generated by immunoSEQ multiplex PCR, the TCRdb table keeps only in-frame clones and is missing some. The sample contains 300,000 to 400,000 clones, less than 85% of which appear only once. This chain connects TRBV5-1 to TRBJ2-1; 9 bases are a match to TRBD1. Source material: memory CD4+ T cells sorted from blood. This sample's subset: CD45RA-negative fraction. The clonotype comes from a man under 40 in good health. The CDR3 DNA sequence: TGCGCCAGCAGCCCCGGAGGGACAGGGAACAATGAGCAGTTCTTC. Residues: CASSPGGTGNNEQFF.